The clone carrying this TCR beta chain was seen many times. These data come from a study of regulatory T cells in long-lasting Graves disease. CDR3 regions were amplified by Arm-PCR using iRepertoire HTBI primers to build TCR beta libraries. One entry per CDR3 protein, called by TCRdb with MiXCR from the multiplex PCR reads. This table holds approximately 290,000 distinct CDR3 sequences, 22% found once. With 5 bases clipped from V and 5 bases from J, the junction kept 14 bases outside the gene matches. The germline gives CDR1 SGHRS, CDR2 YFSETQ. The CDR3 spans 16 residues. Specified time point: persistent/refractory GD, antithyroid drugs over 5 years with positive TRAb. PBMC-derived RNA was used for the TCR library.

This clonotype was sampled from a female donor with Graves disease. This sample comprised peripheral blood mononuclear cells (PBMCs), obtained when the disease was refractory, from a patient treated with antithyroid drugs. The V and J genes are TRBV5-1 and TRBJ2-5; TRBD2 matches 8 bases. CDR3 bases: TGCGCCAGCAGTTCAGCCCCCACGGGAGGGCCGGAGACCCAGTACTTC. This sequence encodes CASSSAPTGGPETQYF.